This T cell receptor beta chain was captured by sequencing in a study of T cells expressing NK-cell markers. The authors made TCR beta cDNA libraries by 5'RACE template switching. This switching added a universal primer site and UMIs. TCRdb reprocessed the 5' RACE reads, with one entry per CDR3 protein and no DNA. The listing contains about 460,000 distinct CDR3 sequences. The germline V gene has CDR1 DFQATT and CDR2 SNEGSKA (reference sequence). This CDR3 is built from 14 residues. Sequenced: blood T cells: a sorted CD56 or NKG2C T cell subset, CD4+ or CD8+ T cells, or bulk PBMC T cells (not recorded which). This chain links TRBV20-1 with TRBJ1-6. The clonotype was recovered from a woman aged 45-65 years in good health. CDR3 residues: CSAGDRMSNSPLHF.